This is a list of T cell receptor beta chains from one sample in a study of OX40 agonist ivuxolimab in advanced cancers. Libraries were prepared by immunoSEQ multiplex PCR; TCRdb keeps only in-frame clonotypes and omits some of them. In the table there are about 65,000 clones, 87% of which are singletons. The sample was CD4+ or CD8+ T cells sorted from blood, taken in a trial of the OX40 agonist ivuxolimab. Receptor source: an adult with an advanced solid tumor such as melanoma, head and neck, liver or kidney cancer. Both conserved end residues are part of each CDR3. D genes are given only for firm matches. For some rows the clone size is stated as once, few or many, or as a class when expanded; others skip it.

J gene: TRBJ2-7; V gene: TRBV7-2; clone size: few; D gene: NA; CDR3 length: 12; CDR3 DNA: TGTGCCAGCAGTGGGGGGGCCCACGAGCAGTACTTC; CDR3 protein: CASSGGAHEQYF
J gene: TRBJ2-3; V gene: TRBV19; clone size: NA; D gene: TRBD2; CDR3 length: 18; CDR3 DNA: TGTGCCAGTAGTATCATCCTCCTGGCGGGGGGGCTTACAGATACGCAGTATTTT; CDR3 protein: CASSIILLAGGLTDTQYF
J gene: TRBJ1-5; V gene: TRBV2; clone size: NA; D gene: NA; CDR3 length: 15; CDR3 DNA: TGTGCCAGCAGCGGATTAACGAACTCCAATCAGCCCCAGCATTTT; CDR3 protein: CASSGLTNSNQPQHF
J gene: TRBJ1-5; V gene: TRBV9; clone size: NA; D gene: TRBD1; CDR3 length: 15; CDR3 DNA: TGTGCCAGCAGCCCCCTGGGACAGGTCGGTCAGCCCCAGCATTTT; CDR3 protein: CASSPLGQVGQPQHF
J gene: TRBJ2-1; V gene: TRBV27; clone size: NA; D gene: NA; CDR3 length: 15; CDR3 DNA: TGTGCCAGCAGTTTAGCGCGGGGCTCCTACAATGAGCAGTTCTTC; CDR3 protein: CASSLARGSYNEQFF
J gene: TRBJ2-7; V gene: TRBV6-5; clone size: NA; D gene: TRBD1; CDR3 length: 16; CDR3 DNA: TGTGCCAGCAGTTACTCGCTGGGACAGGGTAGCTACGAGCAGTACTTC; CDR3 protein: CASSYSLGQGSYEQYF
J gene: TRBJ1-2; V gene: TRBV6-1; clone size: NA; D gene: NA; CDR3 length: 12; CDR3 DNA: TGTGCCAGCAGTGATAAGGTGGGCGGCTACACCTTC; CDR3 protein: CASSDKVGGYTF
J gene: TRBJ2-1; V gene: TRBV7-6; clone size: NA; D gene: NA; CDR3 length: 13; CDR3 DNA: TGTGCCAGCAGCTTAGCGGGGGTGGGTGAGCAGTTCTTC; CDR3 protein: CASSLAGVGEQFF
J gene: TRBJ2-7; V gene: TRBV7-9; clone size: NA; D gene: NA; CDR3 length: 13; CDR3 DNA: TGTGCCAGCAGCTTGGCCCAGACCTACGAGCAGTACTTC; CDR3 protein: CASSLAQTYEQYF
J gene: TRBJ2-7; V gene: TRBV19; clone size: NA; D gene: NA; CDR3 length: 15; CDR3 DNA: TGTGCCAGTAGTTCGGGACAAACCAATACCTACGAGCAGTACTTC; CDR3 protein: CASSSGQTNTYEQYF
J gene: TRBJ2-2; V gene: TRBV2; clone size: NA; D gene: TRBD2; CDR3 length: 15; CDR3 DNA: TGTGCCAGCAGTGGGACTAGCGGGGGGGCCGGGGAGCTGTTTTTT; CDR3 protein: CASSGTSGGAGELFF
J gene: TRBJ2-2; V gene: TRBV7-7; clone size: NA; D gene: NA; CDR3 length: 15; CDR3 DNA: TGTGCTAGCATGCACAGGGAAACGAACACCGGGGAGCTGTTTTTT; CDR3 protein: CASMHRETNTGELFF
J gene: TRBJ2-4; V gene: TRBV10-2; clone size: NA; D gene: TRBD1; CDR3 length: 15; CDR3 DNA: TGCGCCAGCCTCGGACAGGGCCTAGCCAAAAACATTCAGTACTTC; CDR3 protein: CASLGQGLAKNIQYF
J gene: TRBJ1-4; V gene: TRBV30; clone size: once; D gene: TRBD1; CDR3 length: 15; CDR3 DNA: TGTGCTTTGGATCTTCAGGGGGGCACTAATGAAAAACTGTTTTTT; CDR3 protein: CALDLQGGTNEKLFF
J gene: TRBJ2-3; V gene: TRBV27; clone size: NA; D gene: TRBD1; CDR3 length: 15; CDR3 DNA: TGTGCCAGCAGTCGCTCGACAGGGCCCACAGATACGCAGTATTTT; CDR3 protein: CASSRSTGPTDTQYF
J gene: TRBJ2-2; V gene: TRBV4-2; clone size: NA; D gene: NA; CDR3 length: 15; CDR3 DNA: TGTGCCAGCAGCCAAGAGTCAGCGAACACCGGGGAGCTGTTTTTT; CDR3 protein: CASSQESANTGELFF
J gene: TRBJ2-3; V gene: TRBV9; clone size: NA; D gene: NA; CDR3 length: 14; CDR3 DNA: TGTGCCAGCAGCGCCCGGCAAGGCTTAGATACGCAGTATTTT; CDR3 protein: CASSARQGLDTQYF